The 26 T cell receptor beta chains reported below all come from one sample, sequenced in a study of T cells in Graves' hyperthyroidism and ophthalmopathy. TCR beta CDR3 region amplification was performed from RNA transcripts. A first-round RT-PCR of the TCR CDR3 used the HTBI primer set. TCRdb passed the multiplex PCR reads through MiXCR, listing each CDR3 protein once. The sample has 550,000 to 800,000 distinct CDR3 sequences, about a sixth seen once. Material: blood. The receptors originated from a man between 18 and 29 years old with Graves' hyperthyroidism.

This clonotype was counted between two and nine times. The chain combines TRBV15 with TRBJ2-3; 10 bases fit TRBD1. Per the germline V gene, CDR1 is LNHNV and CDR2 is YYDKDF (reference sequence). V trimming: 1 base; J trimming: 0 bases; junction bases outside the gene matches: 7. The CDR3 runs to 18 residues. CDR3 in amino acids: CATSRGPGQGTSTDTQYF. The DNA of the CDR3 is TGTGCCACCAGCAGAGGGCCGGGACAGGGGACTAGCACAGATACGCAGTATTTT.

On this clonotype: A much larger clone differs from this one at a single base, so this may be a read error. The gene calls are TRBV4-1 and TRBJ1-1; D not certain. This CDR3 comprises 15 residues. Germline V lookup: CDR1 MGHRA, CDR2 YSYEKL. Trimming removed 4 bases from V and 2 bases from J, with 14 bases in between. The CDR3 DNA follows: TGCGCCAGCAGCCCTAGGAGGCAGTTAAACACTGAAGCTTTCTTT. This encodes CASSPRRQLNTEAFF.

V is TRBV4-3 and J is TRBJ2-3, with D perhaps TRBD1 (6 bases). The CDR3 runs 14 residues. CDR1 is LGHNA and CDR2 is YSLEER in the germline V gene. With 2 bases removed from V and 3 bases from J, the gap between germline ends came to 9 bases. The CDR3 DNA reads as TGCGCCAGCAGCCAAACAGGGATGACAGATACGCAGTATTTT. Protein sequence: CASSQTGMTDTQYF.

Only a few counts were recorded for this clonotype. The chain links TRBV25-1 to TRBJ2-4; TRBD1 is a possible D gene (6 bases). The V and J ends lost 5 bases and 8 bases respectively, with 10 bases between them. The CDR3 contains 12 residues. The germline gives CDR1 MGHDK, CDR2 SYGVNS. As DNA, the CDR3 is TGTGCCAGCAGTCAGGGGAGACACATTCAGTACTTC. This translates into CASSQGRHIQYF.

V and J are TRBV3-1 and TRBJ1-1, with D perhaps matching TRBD1 (6 bases). Germline V lookup: CDR1 LGHDT, CDR2 YNNKEL (reference sequence). V was cut by 10 bases and J by 3 bases, with 18 bases left in between. This CDR3 spans 14 amino acids. As DNA, the CDR3 is TGTGCCACCAAATTGGGGGGGGCCGACACTGAAGCTTTCTTT. Translated: CATKLGGADTEAFF.

This clonotype was seen ten or more times. The gene calls are TRBV20-1 and TRBJ2-1; D gene unclear. CDR3 size: 10 residues. Trimming removed 1 base at V and 10 bases at J, with 5 bases between. CDR1 is DFQATT, CDR2 SNEGSKA, per germline (reference sequence). The CDR3 DNA reads TGCAGTGCTAGAGCGAACGAGCAGTTCTTC. It encodes CSARANEQFF.

V gene TRBV5-1 combines with J gene TRBJ2-1, with D perhaps TRBD1 (6 bases). The ends were cut back, 6 bases at V and 2 bases at J, with 12 bases in the middle. Germline CDR1 reads SGHRS; CDR2 reads YFSETQ. The CDR3 is 14 residues long. CDR3 sequence reads: CASNKDRTYNEQFF. CDR3 in DNA: TGCGCCAGCAACAAGGACAGAACCTACAATGAGCAGTTCTTC.

This clonotype was seen only a few times. The chain links TRBV4-1 to TRBJ2-7, with unresolved D. This CDR3 is 14 amino acids long. The germline gives CDR1 MGHRA, CDR2 YSYEKL. V lost 1 base, J lost 3 bases, and 10 bases lay in between. CDR3: CASSQGQVYYEQYF. The CDR3 DNA is TGCGCCAGCAGCCAAGGGCAGGTCTACTACGAGCAGTACTTC.

The sample holds a few counts of this clonotype. V and J are TRBV27 and TRBJ2-7; D gene uncertain. The germline V and J ends were trimmed by 8 bases and 0 bases, with 14 bases remaining between them. Per the germline V gene, CDR1 is MNHEY and CDR2 is SMNVEV (reference sequence). This CDR3 region has 14 residues. This CDR3 reads CASYPKDGSYEQYF. The CDR3 nucleotides are TGTGCCAGCTACCCAAAGGACGGCTCCTACGAGCAGTACTTC.

This clonotype has a handful of counts. The V gene is TRBV6-5, the J gene TRBJ2-7; tentatively, D is TRBD1 (5 bases). This CDR3 spans 15 amino acids. Germline CDR1 reads MNHEY; CDR2 reads SVGAGI. V was trimmed by 4 bases and J by 0 bases, leaving 13 bases between them. The CDR3: CASSLRQGNSYEQYF. CDR3 DNA: TGTGCCAGCAGTTTGAGGCAGGGAAACTCCTACGAGCAGTACTTC.

This clonotype was seen a few times. The chain couples TRBV5-1 to TRBJ2-7; TRBD2 is a possible D gene (6 bases). CDR1 is SGHRS and CDR2 is YFSETQ in the germline V gene. This CDR3 has 14 amino acids. V gave up 2 bases and J gave up 4 bases, with 13 bases separating them. The CDR3 coding sequence is TGCGCCAGCAGCTTTCAGGGAGGCATTTACGAGCAGTACTTC. This codes for CASSFQGGIYEQYF.

This clonotype was counted many times. The V call is TRBV3-2, the J call TRBJ1-5; TRBD1 is the table's D call, not checked against the DNA. TRBV3-2 is given as a pseudogene. This CDR3 has 18 amino acids. The CDR3 sequence is CASSQAVSLQGLNQPQHF. The CDR3 coding sequence is TGTGCCAGCAGCCAAGCCGTCAGTCTACAGGGCCTCAATCAGCCCCAGCATTTT.

As to this clonotype: Just one base apart from a much larger clone, this may be a read error. The V gene is TRBV2, the J gene TRBJ2-7; D is ambiguous. The germline CDR1 and CDR2 sequences are SNHLY and FYNNEI. Trimming pared 10 bases from V and 4 bases from J, leaving 23 bases between. This CDR3 spans 15 amino acids. This CDR3 is CATTSAPRAEYEQYF. CDR3 in DNA: TGTGCCACTACCAGCGCTCCTCGGGCGGAATACGAGCAGTACTTC. Looking up the rest from reference TRBV2 and TRBJ2-7 gives the full variable domain: EPEVTQTPSHQVTQMGQEVILRCVPISNHLYFYWYRQILGQKVEFLVSFYNNEISEKSEIFDDQFSVERPDGSNFTLKIRSTKLEDSAMYFCATTSAPRAEYEQYFGPGTRLTVT.

This clonotype was seen only a few times. V gene TRBV28 combines with J gene TRBJ1-4, with TRBD1 matching 8 bases. Per the germline V gene, CDR1 is MDHEN and CDR2 is SYDVKM. V dropped 3 bases and J dropped 10; count of bases not matched to a gene: 7. The CDR3 loop spans 14 amino acids. Written as DNA, the CDR3 is TGTGCCAGCAGTTTGGGACAGGAGCCAGGAAAACTGTTTTTT. Its protein is CASSLGQEPGKLFF.

This clonotype was seen ten or more times. The chain combines TRBV11-2 with TRBJ2-3; D not resolved. CDR3 length: 14 residues. V was shortened by 5 bases and J by 8 bases, with 17 bases between the two germline ends. The germline CDR1 and CDR2 sequences are SGHAT and FQNNGV. CDR3 region: CASSPNPIDGTQYF. The CDR3 nucleotides read TGTGCCAGCAGCCCAAACCCGATCGATGGTACGCAGTATTTT. Combining the CDR3 with reference TRBV11-2 and TRBJ2-3 gives the whole variable domain EAGVAQSPRYKIIEKRQSVAFWCNPISGHATLYWYQQILGQGPKLLIQFQNNGVVDDSQLPKDRFSAERLKGVDSTLKIQPAKLEDSAVYLCASSPNPIDGTQYFGPGTRLTVL.

This chain links TRBV29-1 with TRBJ1-1; D might be TRBD1 (5 bases). V gave up 6 bases and J gave up 1 base, with 24 bases separating them. Germline V lookup: CDR1 SQVTM, CDR2 ANQGSEA. The CDR3 has 17 residues. CDR3: CSVAKLGWGQRNTEAFF. CDR3 nucleotide sequence: TGCAGCGTCGCGAAACTAGGTTGGGGCCAGAGGAACACTGAAGCTTTCTTT.

The chain employs TRBV7-3 and TRBJ2-1; D ambiguous. V dropped 1 base and J dropped 5 bases, with 12 bases sitting between them. Germline loops: CDR1 SGHTA, CDR2 FQGTGA. CDR3 length: 15 amino acids. Written as DNA, the CDR3 is TGTGCCAGCAGCTTAAACCTGGGTCAGGACAATGAGCAGTTCTTC. Protein sequence: CASSLNLGQDNEQFF.

This clonotype was recorded many times. The chain uses TRBV28 and TRBJ2-1; 7 bases align to TRBD2. Germline V lookup: CDR1 MDHEN, CDR2 SYDVKM. The junction had 4 bases not matched to a gene; V was cut back by 3 bases and J by 2 bases. This CDR3 is 15 amino acids long. Here the CDR3 DNA reads TGTGCCAGCAGTTTCGAGCGGGAAGCCTACAATGAGCAGTTCTTC. It encodes CASSFEREAYNEQFF.

This clonotype was recorded many times. This chain connects TRBV6-1 to TRBJ2-5, with TRBD2 identical over 10 bases. V shed 0 bases, J shed 5 bases, and the junction held 15 bases outside the gene matches. Germline-derived CDR1 and CDR2 are MNHNS and SASEGT. The CDR3 sequence is 19 residues long. CDR3 loop: CASSEAAGTSASKEETQYF. The CDR3 DNA is TGTGCCAGCAGTGAAGCAGCCGGGACTAGCGCATCCAAAGAGGAGACCCAGTACTTC.

This clonotype showed up just a few times. The V call is TRBV19, the J call TRBJ2-1; the match to TRBD1 covers 8 bases. This CDR3 contains 12 residues. The V gene's germline CDR1 is LNHDA and CDR2 SQIVND (reference sequence). J gave up 8 bases and V 5 bases, and 2 bases lay outside the gene matches. CDR3 nucleotides: TGTGCCAGTAGTGGACAGGGCCATGAGCAGTTCTTC. Translation gives CASSGQGHEQFF.

In this sample, this clonotype turned up many times. The chain couples TRBV18 to TRBJ2-1, with 7 bases matching TRBD2. CDR1 and CDR2 from the germline V gene are KGHSH and LQKENI. The CDR3 is made up of 15 amino acids. V shed 6 bases, J shed 3 bases, and the junction held 8 bases outside the gene matches. CDR3: CASSPTSAGYNEQFF. The DNA for the CDR3 is TGTGCCAGCTCCCCCACTAGCGCGGGCTACAATGAGCAGTTCTTC. The full variable domain, with the rest looked up from reference TRBV18 and TRBJ2-1, is NAGVMQNPRHLVRRRGQEARLRCSPMKGHSHVYWYRQLPEEGLKFMVYLQKENIIDESGMPKERFSAEFPKEGPSILRIQQVVRGDSAAYFCASSPTSAGYNEQFFGPGTRLTVL.

Ten or more counts support this clonotype. The gene calls are TRBV28 and TRBJ2-7, with D possibly TRBD1 on 6 matching bases. The CDR3 runs 12 residues. V lost 6 bases and J lost 6, with 12 bases in between. Germline V CDR1 and CDR2: MDHEN, SYDVKM. The CDR3 protein is CASSEQGFEQYF. The CDR3 region has the DNA TGTGCCAGCAGCGAACAGGGATTCGAGCAGTACTTC. Based on the CDR3 plus reference TRBV28 and TRBJ2-7, the full variable domain is DVKVTQSSRYLVKRTGEKVFLECVQDMDHENMFWYRQDPGLGLRLIYFSYDVKMKEKGDIPEGYSVSREKKERFSLILESASTNQTSMYLCASSEQGFEQYFGPGTRLTVT.

This clonotype showed up just a few times. This CDR3 is CASSYRATGLRNTEAFF. The CDR3 DNA is TGTGCCAGCAGTTACCGGGCAACGGGACTCCGGAACACTGAAGCTTTCTTT. V gene TRBV12-3 or TRBV12-4 combines with J gene TRBJ1-1, with a weak D call TRBD1 (5 bases). The length of the CDR3 is 17 residues. V lost 4 bases and J lost 1, with 19 bases in between.

This clonotype was observed a handful of times. The chain recombines TRBV6-2 or TRBV6-3 with TRBJ2-4; 13 nucleotides line up with TRBD2. Germline CDR1 is MNHEY and CDR2 is SVGEGT. The CDR3 is 14 amino acids. The V segment lost 6 bases and the J segment 11 bases; nucleotides outside the gene matches: 7. The CDR3: CASSRTSGSMVQYF. The CDR3, as DNA: TGTGCCAGCAGCCGGACTAGCGGGAGTATGGTTCAGTACTTC.

The gene calls are TRBV7-8 and TRBJ1-3; possibly TRBD1 for D (6 bases). CDR3 length equals 15 residues. Germline CDR1 is SGHVS and CDR2 is FQNEAQ. Trimming left V 5 bases short and J 1 base short, with 12 bases between. CDR3 DNA: TGTGCCAGCAGCCTCCCGGGACAATCTGGAAACACCATATATTTT. Translating it yields CASSLPGQSGNTIYF.

This rearrangement joins TRBV4-3 to TRBJ1-3; D call uncertain. This CDR3 spans 15 amino acids. V gave up 6 bases and J gave up 2 bases, with 14 bases separating them. The germline V gene has CDR1 LGHNA and CDR2 YSLEER. The CDR3 is CASSSRGGTGNTIYF. CDR3 nucleotide sequence: TGCGCCAGCAGTTCCCGAGGAGGGACTGGAAACACCATATATTTT.